These 23 T cell receptor beta chains were sequenced from one sample in a study of blood T cell repertoires in COVID-19. Assay used: immunoSEQ multiplex PCR; TCRdb lists only in-frame clones, some missing. Among 130,000 to 150,000 clones, roughly 85% were seen once, and the ten largest hold approximately 3.6%. Sequencing was carried out using peripheral blood. These receptors all stem from a man in his 60s with acute or convalescent COVID-19.

V gene TRBV5-4 combines with J gene TRBJ2-4; 7 bases fit TRBD2. Losses at the gene ends were 4 bases for V and 8 bases for J; bases not matched to a gene: 6. Germline V lookup: CDR1 SGHNT, CDR2 YYREEE (reference sequence). This CDR3 has 13 residues. CDR3 sequence: CASSATSADIQYF. The DNA of the CDR3 is TGTGCCAGCAGCGCAACTAGCGCCGACATTCAGTACTTC.

The genes are TRBV9 and TRBJ1-4, with 9 bases aligning to TRBD1. Germline lookup yields CDR1 SGDLS and CDR2 YYNGEE. This CDR3 is 15 amino acids long. J was trimmed by 7 bases and V by 4 bases; bases with no gene match: 8. The DNA of the CDR3 is TGTGCCAGCAGCCCACAGGGGGCACTGGGTGAAAAACTGTTTTTT. It translates to CASSPQGALGEKLFF.

The V and J genes are TRBV19 and TRBJ2-2; D possibly corresponds to TRBD2 (6 bases). Germline V gives CDR1 LNHDA, CDR2 SQIVND (reference sequence). This CDR3 contains 13 residues. Trimming removed 5 bases at V and 4 bases at J, with 8 bases between. CDR3 coding DNA: TGTGCCAGTAGTGACGGGAGCACCGGGGAGCTGTTTTTT. It is translated as CASSDGSTGELFF.

There are a few counts of this clone. The gene calls are TRBV7-9 and TRBJ1-2, with 9 bases matching TRBD1. Germline CDR1 reads SEHNR; CDR2 reads FQNEAQ (reference sequence). V dropped 0 bases and J dropped 8; count of bases not matched to a gene: 4. The CDR3 consists of 14 residues. The CDR3 loop reads CASSLAGQGPGYTF. The CDR3, as DNA: TGTGCCAGCAGCTTAGCGGGACAGGGACCAGGCTACACCTTC.

The chain recombines TRBV19 with TRBJ1-5; possible D gene TRBD1, 5 bases. In germline, CDR1 is LNHDA, CDR2 SQIVND (reference sequence). The V gene lost 5 bases and the J gene lost 4 bases, with 18 bases spanning the gap. The CDR3 is made up of 16 amino acids. The CDR3 here is CASSPSRGPKNQPQHF. The CDR3 DNA reads TGTGCCAGTAGTCCCTCGCGGGGCCCAAAGAATCAGCCCCAGCATTTT.

The sample holds a few counts of this clone. This rearrangement joins TRBV30 to TRBJ1-6, with D possibly being TRBD1 (5 bases). The CDR3 runs to 16 residues. Germline loops: CDR1 GTSNPN, CDR2 SVGIG (reference sequence). V lost 2 bases, J lost 10 bases, and 21 bases lay in between. The CDR3 spells CAWSRPGESVRSPLHF. The CDR3 DNA is TGTGCCTGGAGTCGACCGGGGGAGTCGGTTAGATCACCCCTCCACTTT.

V usage is TRBV6-5 and J usage is TRBJ2-5, with TRBD2 as a possible D gene (7 bases). The germline gives CDR1 MNHEY, CDR2 SVGAGI. Trimming took off 9 bases at V and 3 bases at J, with 20 bases between the two ends. The CDR3 runs 15 residues. CDR3 DNA: TGTGCCAGGGGGAATACAGGGAGGGGGGAAGAGACCCAGTACTTC. It yields the protein CARGNTGRGEETQYF.

In this sample, this clone turned up a few times. V gene TRBV3-1 (or the pseudogene TRBV3-2) combines with J gene TRBJ1-5; D is possibly TRBD1 (5 bases). Germline values: CDR1 LGHDT, CDR2 YNNKEL (reference sequence). The V end lost 0 bases, the J end lost 6 bases, and 9 bases lay between the germline ends. CDR3 length: 14 amino acids. This CDR3 is CASSQEGVGQPQHF. CDR3 in DNA: TGTGCCAGCAGCCAAGAAGGGGTGGGTCAGCCCCAGCATTTT.

This clone turned up a few times. The V and J genes are TRBV3-1 (or the pseudogene TRBV3-2) and TRBJ2-5; 7 bases match TRBD1. Germline V gene sequence: CDR1 LGHDT, CDR2 YNNKEL (reference sequence). CDR3 length equals 16 residues. V lost 4 bases, J lost 5 bases, and 13 bases stayed unmatched. DNA for the CDR3: TGTGCCAGCAGCCGACAGGGCCCGCCCGTCTGGGAGACCCAGTACTTC. This encodes CASSRQGPPVWETQYF.

V is TRBV3-1 (or the pseudogene TRBV3-2) and J is TRBJ1-3, with D uncertain. V lost 0 bases and J 4 bases, leaving 10 bases between the germline ends. This CDR3 contains 15 residues. Germline V CDR1 and CDR2: LGHDT, YNNKEL (reference sequence). CDR3 amino acids: CASSQEFLAGNTIYF. The CDR3 nucleotides read TGTGCCAGCAGCCAAGAGTTTCTCGCGGGAAACACCATATATTTT.

V usage is TRBV5-1 and J usage is TRBJ2-2; 9 bases align to TRBD1. V lost 4 bases to trimming and J lost 6 bases; unmatched junction nucleotides: 4. From germline, CDR1 is SGHRS and CDR2 YFSETQ. This CDR3 is 14 amino acids long. The CDR3 protein is CASSGQGIAGELFF. The CDR3 DNA sequence: TGCGCCAGCAGCGGACAGGGGATCGCCGGGGAGCTGTTTTTT.

This clone occurred a few times. The chain uses TRBV6-4 and TRBJ1-1, with no clear D. The CDR3 totals 15 residues. CDR1 and CDR2 from the germline V gene are MRHNA and SNTAGT. Between the trimmed V and J ends, which lost 2 bases and 1 base, there was a span of 11 bases. The CDR3 DNA reads as TGTGCCAGCAGTGACCACCCAGGAGGGAACACTGAAGCTTTCTTT. Translating gives CASSDHPGGNTEAFF.

The chain couples TRBV7-2 to TRBJ1-1; TRBD1 matches 10 bases. In germline, CDR1 is SGHTA, CDR2 FQGNSA. The CDR3 consists of 18 residues. J gave up 0 bases and V 2 bases, and 9 bases lay outside the gene matches. The CDR3 bases are TGTGCCAGCAGCTTATACCAGTTGGGGACAGGGGTGAACACTGAAGCTTTCTTT. Translated: CASSLYQLGTGVNTEAFF. Full variable domain (outside the CDR3, taken from reference TRBV7-2 and TRBJ1-1): GAGVSQSPSNKVTEKGKDVELRCDPISGHTALYWYRQSLGQGLEFLIYFQGNSAPDKSGLPSDRFSAERTGGSVSTLTIQRTQQEDSAVYLCASSLYQLGTGVNTEAFFGQGTRLTVV.

The chain carries TRBV18 and TRBJ2-5; maybe TRBD2 (5 bases). V lost 4 bases and J lost 7, with 25 bases in between. The CDR3 spans 17 residues. The V gene's germline CDR1 is KGHSH and CDR2 LQKENI. CDR3 in amino acids: CASSQVNGIQNALTQYF. In nucleotides, the CDR3 is TGTGCCAGCTCACAGGTCAACGGGATCCAGAACGCGCTGACCCAGTACTTC.

The chain recombines TRBV4-2 with TRBJ2-7, with 8 bases fitting TRBD2. The CDR3 extends over 15 amino acids. Germline-derived CDR1 and CDR2 are LGHNA and YNFKEQ. The V gene end was trimmed by 0 bases and the J gene end by 3 bases; junction bases not matched to a gene: 4. The CDR3 nucleotides are TGTGCCAGCAGCCAAGAGAGACTAGCGATCTACGAGCAGTACTTC. Amino acids: CASSQERLAIYEQYF.

The V and J genes are TRBV5-1 and TRBJ2-5; D not certain. The CDR3 spans 15 residues. Germline V CDR1 and CDR2: SGHRS, YFSETQ. Between the trimmed V and J ends, which lost 0 bases and 5 bases, there was a span of 14 bases. The DNA for the CDR3 is TGCGCCAGCAGCTTGGAGCGCCCGCCGCGGGAGACCCAGTACTTC. Translation gives CASSLERPPRETQYF.

The chain has TRBV30 and TRBJ1-2; D ambiguous. CDR3 size: 12 residues. The germline V gene has CDR1 GTSNPN and CDR2 SVGIG (reference sequence). V shed 4 bases and J shed 3 bases, with 9 bases lying between them. The CDR3 coding sequence is TGTGCCTGGAACCCAGTCCACTATGGCTACACCTTC. Its translation: CAWNPVHYGYTF.

The chain links TRBV30 to TRBJ1-5, with D maybe TRBD1 (5 bases). The CDR3 has 14 residues. Trimming removed 2 bases from V and 6 bases from J, with 14 bases in between. Germline values: CDR1 GTSNPN, CDR2 SVGIG (reference sequence). CDR3 amino acids: CAWSTQGNAQPQHF. The CDR3 nucleotides read TGTGCCTGGAGTACGCAGGGTAACGCTCAGCCCCAGCATTTT.

The chain carries TRBV19 and TRBJ1-2, with TRBD1 matching 8 bases. The germline V gene has CDR1 LNHDA and CDR2 SQIVND (reference sequence). This CDR3 has 15 amino acids. V lost 4 bases and J lost 3; bases outside the gene matches: 7. CDR3 protein: CASSTRDRGDYGYTF. DNA of the CDR3: TGTGCCAGTAGTACCCGAGACAGGGGCGACTATGGCTACACCTTC.

Note on this clone: The sample carries other DNA sequences with the same CDR3. The chain employs TRBV7-2 and TRBJ2-7; 13 bases are shared with TRBD2. This CDR3 comprises 15 residues. Germline CDR1 reads SGHTA; CDR2 reads FQGNSA. V dropped 3 bases and J dropped 2; count of bases not matched to a gene: 1. CDR3 loop: CASSLGLAGTYEQYF. DNA for the CDR3: TGTGCCAGCAGCTTGGGACTAGCGGGGACCTACGAGCAGTACTTC.

The genes are TRBV11-3 and TRBJ1-1; no firm D call. Germline CDR1 and CDR2: SGHNT and YENEEA. With 5 bases removed from V and 6 bases from J, the gap between germline ends came to 13 bases. This CDR3 is built from 13 residues. Here the CDR3 reads CASSANAGSEAFF. CDR3 coding DNA: TGTGCCAGCAGCGCCAACGCGGGGTCTGAAGCTTTCTTT.

The chain uses TRBV19 and TRBJ1-4, with D perhaps TRBD1 (5 bases). The germline V and J ends were trimmed by 4 bases and 3 bases, with 9 bases remaining between them. The germline gives CDR1 LNHDA, CDR2 SQIVND (reference sequence). The length of the CDR3 is 14 residues. DNA of the CDR3: TGTGCCAGTAGTACCCGACAGCCTAATGAAAAACTGTTTTTT. Residues: CASSTRQPNEKLFF.

The table lists this clone with a count of one. The CDR3 DNA reads TGTGCCAGTCGGCAAACGGGAGGGGGCACAGATACGCAGTATTTT. Amino acids: CASRQTGGGTDTQYF. The V call is TRBV19, the J call TRBJ2-3; 8 nucleotides agree with TRBD2. V lost 8 bases to trimming and J lost 1 base; unmatched junction nucleotides: 8. CDR1 is LNHDA, CDR2 SQIVND, per germline (reference sequence). This CDR3 has 15 residues.